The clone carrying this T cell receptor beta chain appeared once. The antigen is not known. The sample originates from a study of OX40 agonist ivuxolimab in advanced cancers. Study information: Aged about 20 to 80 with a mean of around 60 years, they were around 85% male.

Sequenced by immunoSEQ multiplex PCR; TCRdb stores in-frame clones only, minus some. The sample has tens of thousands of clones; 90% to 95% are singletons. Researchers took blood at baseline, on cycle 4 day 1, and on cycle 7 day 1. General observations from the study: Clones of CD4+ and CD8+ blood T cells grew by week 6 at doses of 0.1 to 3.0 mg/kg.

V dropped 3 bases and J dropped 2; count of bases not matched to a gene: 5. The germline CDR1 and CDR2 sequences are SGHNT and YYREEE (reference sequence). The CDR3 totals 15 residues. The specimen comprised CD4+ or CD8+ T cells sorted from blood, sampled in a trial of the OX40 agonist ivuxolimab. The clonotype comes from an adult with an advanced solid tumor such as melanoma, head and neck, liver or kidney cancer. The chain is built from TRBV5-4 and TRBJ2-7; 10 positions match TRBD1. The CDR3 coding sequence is TGTGCCAGCAGCTCCCTCGGGACAGGGGCCTACGAGCAGTACTTC. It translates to CASSSLGTGAYEQYF.